This TCR beta chain appears in the sequencing data of a study of identical twins listed by TCRdb under 2016. Background on the whole study: To test whether fetal clonotypes persist, the study used deep sequencing on TCR alpha and beta repertoires from monozygotic twins, unrelated adults of various ages, and cord blood. To rule out contamination, the twin experiments were replicated at different times with different library preparation protocols. General findings and caveats noted by the study authors: Out-of-frame TCR alpha sequences shared between twins showed an excess of low generation-probability sequences compared with coincidental sharing between unrelated individuals. Fewer insertions were carried by abundant cord blood beta clonotypes, a similar but weaker trend appeared in young adult naive repertoires, and no such trend appeared in memory repertoires. Excess twin sharing in beta out-of-frame sequences was weaker because fewer shared sequences lowered the signal-to-noise ratio. Because the same donors could not be followed over many years, conclusions were based on cross-sectional statistical analysis. In monozygotic twins, out-of-frame TCR alpha sharing was systematically underestimated by recombination models, although the models agreed with sharing between unrelated individuals. Zero-insertion analyses could be partly confounded by invariant T cells such as MAIT and iNKT, although diverse VJ usage argued against such confounding for most clonotypes.

This clonotype was detected many times. Which antigen it targets is not known. No base quality information exists; no much larger clone differs at one position. Library preparation was by 5' RACE. TCRdb records Illumina HiSeq 2000 as the sequencer. Template switching introduced a universal primer binding site; the final cDNA contained a unique molecular identifier, enabling accurate counting of TCR cDNA molecules. First-strand cDNA for TCR alpha and beta chains was synthesized from specific primers in the conserved constant-segment region. To control for contamination, every cDNA library was double barcoded, receiving both a SMART-Mk sample barcode and Illumina barcodes. Two successive PCR steps introduced TruSeq adapter sequences along with Illumina sample barcodes. TCR alpha and beta cDNA libraries were sequenced on the Illumina HiSeq platform with custom primers. As for the authors' bioinformatics: Raw reads were processed with MiGEC to extract unique molecular identifiers, and MiXCR was used to determine CDR3 positions. Recombination models were inferred per individual with the repgenHMM and IGoR tools using an EM algorithm. Shared clonotype analysis was performed with the tcR package in R, normalizing sharing by the product of cloneset sizes. Out-of-frame nonproductive sequences were analyzed to study raw recombination free of thymic and clonal selection effects. TCRdb passed the public sequencing reads through fastp at Q25 and MiXCR, retaining productive beta sequences. CDR3 protein duplicates are merged, each entry listing the most common genes and DNA. The V and J calls reflect TCRdb's pipeline rather than the authors' work. The sample contains 350,000 to 450,000 distinct CDR3 sequences, about a fifth of them found a single time. 10% to 15% of the sample goes to the ten largest clones.

Every donor in the study was a healthy Caucasian. Three unrelated non-twin adults were additionally sequenced: a male aged 18 to 30, a male aged 50 to 60 and a female aged 50 to 60. Using Miltenyi CD45RO+ enrichment and human naive T-cell isolation kits, memory (CD45RO+) and naive T cells were isolated from PBMC. Including the terminal cysteine and phenylalanine, the CDR3 comprises 20 residues. Only CDR3 DNA remains: 60 bases, in frame from the first base. V lost 0 bases and J lost 6 bases, and the count of bases not matched to a germline gene is 16. The germline V gene sets CDR1 to MNHEY and CDR2 to SVGEGT.

The clonotype was recovered from a man aged 50-59 years in good health. The sequencing input was naive T cells sorted from blood. The label giving this sample's cell subset or site can be read as: cells isolated with a human naive T-cell isolation kit. The chain was built from TRBV6-2 or TRBV6-3 and TRBJ2-3, with 12 bases matching TRBD2. For the CDR3, the sequence is CASSYSKPSGRGTRSDTQYF. The DNA sequence follows: TGTGCCAGCAGTTACTCGAAACCTAGCGGGAGGGGCACCAGGTCGGATACGCAGTATTTT.